One and the same sample provided the 20 T cell receptor beta chains below, sequenced in a study of T cells after yellow fever vaccination. TCRdb fed the 5' RACE reads into MiXCR, producing one record per CDR3 protein. Of over 300,000 distinct CDR3 sequences detected, around 6.8% appear once; the ten largest clones hold 18%. The sequenced sample was PBMCs, obtained approximately 47 days after the first yellow fever vaccination. The receptors were sampled from a man in his late teens or twenties who received the YFV17D yellow fever vaccine.

This chain's CDR3 is CASRRGNTGELFF. The CDR3 bases are TGTGCCAGTAGAAGGGGGAACACCGGGGAGCTGTTTTTT. This chain uses TRBV6-1 with TRBJ2-2, with D possibly matching TRBD1 (5 bases). The V and J ends lost 9 bases and 1 base respectively, with 9 bases between them. Germline lookup yields CDR1 MNHNS and CDR2 SASEGT. The CDR3 is 13 amino acids.

This clonotype was found a few times. The chain links TRBV6-2 or TRBV6-3 to TRBJ1-1; D not resolved. Trimming took off 7 bases at V and 5 bases at J, with 20 bases between the two ends. The CDR3 extends over 15 amino acids. The V gene's germline CDR1 is MNHEY and CDR2 SVGEGT. Written as DNA, the CDR3 is TGTGCCAGCACCATACGAGGCGGCGTTGGGACTGAAGCTTTCTTT. This gives the protein CASTIRGGVGTEAFF.

The genes are TRBV28 and TRBJ1-2; TRBD1 agrees at 12 bases. Germline V CDR1 and CDR2: MDHEN, SYDVKM. The CDR3 loop spans 16 amino acids. The V and J ends lost 1 base and 2 bases, in that order; junction bases with no gene match: 2. In DNA, the CDR3 is TGTGCCAGCAGTTTATTAGGGACAGGGGGCAACTATGGCTACACCTTC. Its translation is CASSLLGTGGNYGYTF.

This clonotype was observed at least ten times. The V call is TRBV3-1, the J call TRBJ2-5, with D tentatively TRBD1 (6 bases). The CDR3 contains 11 residues. Trimming took off 6 bases at V and 5 bases at J, with 7 bases between the two ends. From germline, CDR1 is LGHDT and CDR2 YNNKEL (reference sequence). CDR3 residues: CASSQGETQYF. The CDR3 DNA is TGTGCCAGCAGTCAGGGGGAGACCCAGTACTTC.

As DNA, the CDR3 is TGTGCCACCAGCAGAGATCGAACCACCCACGCGGCCTACGAGCAGTACTTC. The encoded protein is CATSRDRTTHAAYEQYF. The rearrangement links TRBV15 to TRBJ2-7; the D is unclear. Per the germline V gene, CDR1 is LNHNV and CDR2 is YYDKDF (reference sequence). The CDR3 runs 17 residues. V shed 0 bases and J shed 2 bases, with 17 bases lying between them.

CDR3 region: CASSLAGAKNIQYF. Here the CDR3 DNA reads TGTGCCAGCAGCTTGGCAGGAGCCAAAAACATTCAGTACTTC. The J gene is TRBJ2-4, the V gene TRBV5-4, with D uncertain. Trimming cost V 0 bases and J 0 bases, with 4 bases left between them. The CDR3 is 14 amino acids. Germline-derived CDR1 and CDR2 are SGHNT and YYREEE (reference sequence).

In nucleotides, the CDR3 is TGTACCTTCAGTTTCCTTCTCTACAGGGGGAAGAACTATGGCTACACCTTC. Encoded protein: CTFSFLLYRGKNYGYTF. This chain uses TRBV2 with TRBJ1-2; 8 bases fit TRBD1. This CDR3 contains 17 residues. CDR1 and CDR2 from the germline V gene are SNHLY and FYNNEI.

The chain joins TRBV7-2 to TRBJ2-7, with TRBD2 matching 14 bases. The CDR3 covers 16 residues. The germline CDR1 and CDR2 sequences are SGHTA and FQGNSA. Germline trimming cut 2 bases from V and 6 bases from J; bases unmatched to any gene: 6. The CDR3 nucleotides read TGTGCCAGCAGCTTATACTATGGACTAGCGGGGGGCGAGCAGTACTTC. It is translated as CASSLYYGLAGGEQYF.

This clonotype occurred a few times. The chain has TRBV7-9 and TRBJ2-7; the match to TRBD1 covers 7 bases. The J segment lost 5 bases and the V segment lost 1 base, leaving 8 bases of the junction unmatched. This CDR3 spans 15 amino acids. Germline-derived CDR1 and CDR2 are SEHNR and FQNEAQ (reference sequence). CDR3 loop: CASSLERQGDNEQYV. Written as DNA, the CDR3 is TGTGCCAGCAGCTTAGAGAGACAGGGTGATAACGAGCAGTACGTC.

This CDR3 reads CASSLGASGANVLTF. CDR3 sequence (DNA): TGCGCCAGCAGTCTGGGGGCGTCAGGGGCCAACGTCCTGACTTTC. The chain links TRBV5-1 to TRBJ2-6, with D possibly TRBD1 on 6 matching bases. Per the germline V gene, CDR1 is SGHRS and CDR2 is YFSETQ. V dropped 5 bases and J dropped 4 bases, with 13 bases sitting between them. The CDR3 spans 15 residues. The whole variable domain, filled in from reference TRBV5-1 and TRBJ2-6, reads KAGVTQTPRYLIKTRGQQVTLSCSPISGHRSVSWYQQTPGQGLQFLFEYFSETQRNKGNFPGRFSGRQFSNSRSEMNVSTLELGDSALYLCASSLGASGANVLTFGAGSRLTVL.

Ten or more counts support this clonotype. The chain has TRBV20-1 and TRBJ2-5; D may be TRBD2 (6 bases). The germline V gene has CDR1 DFQATT and CDR2 SNEGSKA (reference sequence). V lost 5 bases to trimming and J lost 8 bases, with 24 bases between them. This CDR3 comprises 15 residues. The DNA of the CDR3 is TGCAGTGCTGCTGGGACTGTCAATGCCAAGAGAACCCAGTACTTC. Translated, it gives CSAAGTVNAKRTQYF.

Written as DNA, the CDR3 is TGTGCCAGCTCACCAGGGTCCGTCGGAAACACCATATATTTT. Amino acid sequence: CASSPGSVGNTIYF. The chain couples TRBV18 to TRBJ1-3; no clear D gene. V lost 2 bases and J 4 bases, leaving 9 bases between the germline ends. The germline V gene has CDR1 KGHSH and CDR2 LQKENI. The CDR3 has 14 amino acids.

Only a few counts were recorded for this clonotype. The J gene is TRBJ2-7, the V gene TRBV4-3; D is uncertain. This CDR3 has 15 residues. Trimming removed 2 bases from V and 1 base from J, with 12 bases in between. Germline CDR1 and CDR2: LGHNA and YSLEER. The CDR3 spells CASSQRHQTSYEQYF. The DNA for the CDR3 is TGCGCCAGCAGCCAAAGACATCAGACTTCCTACGAGCAGTACTTC.

This clonotype was counted ten times or more. The CDR3 sequence: CASSPPTDTQYF. CDR3 nucleotides: TGTGCCAGCAGCCCCCCCACAGATACGCAGTATTTT. The V gene is TRBV7-2, the J gene TRBJ2-3; D gene unclear. The CDR3 runs 12 residues. The germline CDR1 and CDR2 sequences are SGHTA and FQGNSA. Trimming left V 5 bases short and J 2 bases short, with 5 bases between.

This clonotype was counted only a few times. The rearrangement joins TRBV18 to TRBJ2-3; 7 nucleotides align to TRBD1. The CDR3 has 17 residues. Trimming at V came to 2 bases and at J to 3 bases, leaving 11 bases not matched to a gene. CDR1 KGHSH and CDR2 LQKENI come from the germline V gene. The CDR3 DNA follows: TGTGCCAGCTCACCAGTTAGATCCGGGACAGCGACAGATACGCAGTATTTT. This sequence encodes CASSPVRSGTATDTQYF.

V usage is TRBV7-6 and J usage is TRBJ1-1; D uncertain. Deletions cut 2 bases from V and 1 base from J, with 11 bases between. The germline CDR1 and CDR2 sequences are SGHVS and FNYEAQ. There are 15 residues in the CDR3. This chain's CDR3 is CASSLTGIPNTEAFF. Written as DNA, the CDR3 is TGTGCCAGCAGCTTAACCGGGATCCCGAACACTGAAGCTTTCTTT.

This clonotype was found many times. The gene calls are TRBV9 and TRBJ2-5; 7 bases line up with TRBD1. The ends lost 0 bases at V and 4 bases at J; junction bases unmatched: 6. This CDR3 is built from 15 residues. The germline gives CDR1 SGDLS, CDR2 YYNGEE. CDR3 DNA sequence: TGTGCCAGCAGCGTAGGACAGGGCCTCGGAGAGACCCAGTACTTC. It translates to CASSVGQGLGETQYF.

V usage is TRBV27 and J usage is TRBJ2-7; D remains unclear. V was pared by 1 base and J by 5 bases, with 12 bases between. The germline CDR1 and CDR2 sequences are MNHEY and SMNVEV (reference sequence). The CDR3 sequence is 14 residues long. CDR3 sequence reads: CASSLFSGLDEQYF. The CDR3 nucleotides read TGTGCCAGCAGTTTATTCTCCGGGCTTGACGAGCAGTACTTC.

A word on this clonotype: This could be a read error, since a much larger clone is one nucleotide away. This chain joins TRBV7-9 and TRBJ1-1, with D hard to call. Trimming took 1 base from V and 6 from J, leaving 12 bases between them. CDR3 length equals 14 residues. CDR1 SEHNR and CDR2 FQNEAQ come from the germline V gene (reference sequence). The chain's CDR3 is CASSLDSTVAEAFF. CDR3 in DNA: TGTGCCAGCAGCTTAGACAGTACGGTGGCTGAAGCTTTCTTT.

The chain has TRBV27 and TRBJ2-3; D not resolved. CDR1 is MNHEY and CDR2 is SMNVEV in the germline V gene (reference sequence). The CDR3 consists of 14 residues. V gave up 5 bases and J gave up 5 bases, with 14 bases separating them. In DNA form, the CDR3 reads TGTGCCAGCAGTCTTATCGGTTTGGTAGATACGCAGTATTTT. Protein product: CASSLIGLVDTQYF.